A selection of T cell receptor beta chains follows, all from one sample in a study of T cell responses to AZD1222 COVID-19 vaccine. The protocol was immunoSEQ multiplex PCR, while the TCRdb copy is restricted to in-frame clones and leaves out a portion. The repertoire has more than 100,000 clones, just over 85% of them found once; the top ten carry under 9.5%. Sequenced material: peripheral blood, taken on day 0 of AZD1222 vaccination. These receptors originate from an adult in good health. Each CDR3 is given with its conserved first and last residue. D genes are given only for firm matches. Clone size is given for some rows only: seen once, a few or many times, or a class if the clone is expanded.

J,V,length,size,D,CDR3,DNA
TRBJ2-7,TRBV9,16,-,TRBD1,CASSETIGTGLYEQYF,TGTGCCAGCAGCGAGACGATAGGGACAGGGTTGTACGAGCAGTACTTC
TRBJ1-4,TRBV5-1,15,-,-,CASSLELGFGEKLFF,TGCGCCAGCAGCTTGGAACTGGGGTTCGGGGAAAAACTGTTTTTT
TRBJ1-5,TRBV11-2,18,-,TRBD1,CASSPKAGQGSSNQPQHF,TGTGCCAGCAGCCCAAAGGCGGGACAGGGGTCCAGCAATCAGCCCCAGCATTTT
TRBJ1-2,TRBV6-5,14,-,-,CASSYSKGVNGYTF,TGTGCCAGCAGTTACTCGAAGGGAGTGAATGGCTACACCTTC
TRBJ1-6,TRBV29-1,13,few,TRBD1,CSVDDRGPSPLHF,TGCAGCGTTGATGACAGGGGGCCTTCACCCCTCCACTTT
TRBJ2-7,TRBV7-9,15,few,TRBD1,CASSATLTGVYEQYF,TGTGCCAGCAGCGCAACCTTAACAGGGGTCTACGAGCAGTACTTC
TRBJ2-7,TRBV6-5,14,-,-,CASRRQVSSYEQYF,TGTGCCAGCAGACGACAGGTGAGCTCCTACGAGCAGTACTTC
TRBJ2-7,TRBV4-1,14,few,TRBD2,CASSQGRGAYEQYF,TGCGCCAGCAGCCAAGGACGGGGGGCCTACGAGCAGTACTTC
TRBJ2-3,TRBV14,13,-,-,CASSQVARDTQYF,TGTGCCAGCAGCCAAGTGGCAAGAGATACGCAGTATTTT
TRBJ1-2,TRBV11-2,15,-,-,CASRRPGGRGNGYTF,TGTGCCAGCAGGAGGCCGGGGGGAAGGGGCAATGGCTACACCTTC
TRBJ2-2,TRBV5-1,15,-,TRBD2,CASSSSGGNTGELFF,TGCGCCAGCAGCTCGAGCGGGGGAAACACCGGGGAGCTGTTTTTT
TRBJ1-1,TRBV13,14,-,-,CASSRIVRDHEAFF,TGTGCCAGCAGCCGGATCGTCCGGGATCATGAAGCTTTCTTT
TRBJ2-5,TRBV4-3,15,-,TRBD2,CASSLGLAGVETQYF,TGCGCCAGCAGCCTCGGACTAGCGGGAGTGGAGACCCAGTACTTC
TRBJ1-2,TRBV5-4,14,-,-,CASSPPGPGYGYTF,TGTGCCAGCAGCCCCCCAGGCCCAGGCTATGGCTACACCTTC
TRBJ2-7,TRBV12-3/TRBV12-4,13,-,-,CASSLAPGALTIF,TGTGCCAGCAGTTTAGCCCCCGGGGCCCTTACAATCTTC
TRBJ2-2,TRBV30,15,-,TRBD1,CAWRQRDRANVELFF,TGTGCCTGGAGGCAGCGGGACAGGGCGAATGTTGAGCTGTTTTTT
TRBJ1-1,TRBV11-1,15,few,-,CASSKGQSGDPEAFF,TGTGCCAGCAGCAAAGGACAGTCCGGGGATCCTGAAGCTTTCTTT
TRBJ1-1,TRBV7-9,13,-,-,CASSPLKDTEAFF,TGTGCCAGCAGCCCCTTGAAGGACACTGAAGCTTTCTTT
TRBJ1-1,TRBV2,12,-,-,CASKGGTAEAFF,TGTGCCAGCAAAGGCGGTACGGCTGAAGCTTTCTTT
TRBJ2-7,TRBV27,16,-,TRBD2,CASRLTGLAGYYEQYF,TGTGCCAGCAGACTCACGGGACTAGCGGGGTACTACGAGCAGTACTTC